This T cell receptor (beta chain) was found in a study of Tregs in tolerant kidney transplant recipients. Overall study findings and caveats: Validation in larger populations is needed because few patients were studied.

Turning to this clone: Its matching antigen is unknown.

Thawed PBMCs were FACS-sorted into unstimulated CD4+CD25+CD127- regulatory T cells, CD4+CD25- non-regulatory cells, CD4 and CD8 cells. Clones were read by immunoSEQ multiplex PCR, and TCRdb kept only the in-frame ones, dropping some. Found here are some 110,000 clones, approximately 90% of them singletons; the top ten hold around 0.6%. The TCR comes from a human donor in good health. Sequencing was performed on CD4+ T cells from blood.

The CDR3 DNA sequence: TGTGCCAGCAGCTTAGGGGGGAGTCGCAGGTTGGGCCAGTACTTC. Its protein product is CASSLGGSRRLGQYF. The J gene is TRBJ2-5, the V gene TRBV11-2, with D possibly being TRBD1 or TRBD2 (5 bases each). This CDR3 region has 15 residues. Germline CDR1 reads SGHAT; CDR2 reads FQNNGV. Trimming stripped 1 base from V and 10 bases from J, with 19 bases between. Drawing the rest from reference TRBV11-2 and TRBJ2-5, the complete variable domain is EAGVAQSPRYKIIEKRQSVAFWCNPISGHATLYWYQQILGQGPKLLIQFQNNGVVDDSQLPKDRFSAERLKGVDSTLKIQPAKLEDSAVYLCASSLGGSRRLGQYFGPGTRLLVL.